This T cell receptor beta chain came from a study of T cells in Graves' hyperthyroidism and ophthalmopathy. There were TCR beta CDR3 regions amplified from RNA transcripts. A set of HTBI primers served as the primers for a first-round RT-PCR of the TCR CDR3. TCRdb analysed the multiplex PCR reads with MiXCR anew, one entry per CDR3 protein. The data contain 300,000 to 400,000 distinct CDR3 sequences, roughly an eighth of them seen just once; the ten biggest clones take up roughly 8.3%. This clonotype was seen many times. Between the trimmed V and J ends, which lost 6 bases and 2 bases, there was a span of 7 bases. The V gene's germline CDR1 is MNHNS and CDR2 SASEGT. The CDR3 contains 12 residues. For Graves' hyperthyroidism to be stable, ophthalmopathy could not progress within 18 months.

Sequenced material: blood. This sequence joins TRBV6-1 and TRBJ2-5; no clear D gene. The TCR was taken from a woman aged 18-29 years with Graves' hyperthyroidism. The CDR3 bases are TGTGCCAGCAGCCGAACTCAAGAGACCCAGTACTTC. Its protein is CASSRTQETQYF.